A selection of T cell receptor beta chains follows, all from one sample in a study of T cell responses to AZD1222 COVID-19 vaccine. Sequencing was performed with immunoSEQ multiplex PCR; in TCRdb, only in-frame clones are kept and a portion is missing. The table records about 140,000 clones, about 89% of them present only once. The sequences come from peripheral blood, collected 28 days after the second AZD1222 dose. The origin of the receptors is an adult who received the AZD1222 COVID-19 vaccine. Both conserved end residues are part of each CDR3. The D gene is left open where the match is weak. Clone size is shown for a subset of rows, as once, few, many or a class of expanded clone.

NA	TRBJ2-2	TRBV7-3	NA	CASSSAGVSNTGELFF	TGTGCCAGCAGCTCGGCAGGGGTTAGCAACACCGGGGAGCTGTTTTTT
TRBD2	TRBJ2-3	TRBV9	once	CASSVGDGGIRDTQYF	TGTGCCAGCAGCGTAGGTGACGGGGGGATTCGAGATACGCAGTATTTT
NA	TRBJ1-2	TRBV14	once	CASSLAGGGYGYTF	TGTGCCAGCAGCCTGGCGGGTGGAGGCTATGGCTACACCTTC
NA	TRBJ1-6	TRBV19	few	CASNQETYNSPLHF	TGTGCCAGTAATCAGGAAACCTATAATTCACCCCTCCACTTT
NA	TRBJ2-6	TRBV2	NA	CASSRDSAGANVLTF	TGTGCCAGCAGTCGCGATTCGGCTGGGGCCAACGTCCTGACTTTC
TRBD1	TRBJ1-2	TRBV6-5	NA	CASRTGDYGYTF	TGTGCCAGCAGGACAGGGGACTATGGCTACACCTTC
TRBD2	TRBJ2-4	TRBV7-9	NA	CASSYPTSGQNIQYF	TGTGCCAGCAGCTACCCGACTAGCGGGCAAAACATTCAGTACTTC
NA	TRBJ1-1	TRBV6-5	NA	CASRQNQGNTEAFF	TGTGCCAGCAGACAAAACCAGGGGAACACTGAAGCTTTCTTT
NA	TRBJ1-5	TRBV19	NA	CASSIWKGGNQPQHF	TGTGCCAGTAGTATCTGGAAGGGGGGTAATCAGCCCCAGCATTTT
TRBD1	TRBJ2-2	TRBV28	NA	CASSLGETGQNTGELFF	TGTGCCAGCAGTTTAGGAGAGACAGGGCAGAACACCGGGGAGCTGTTTTTT
NA	TRBJ1-4	TRBV2	NA	CASSTTNEKLFF	TGTGCCAGCAGTACAACTAATGAAAAACTGTTTTTT
TRBD2	TRBJ2-3	TRBV11-2	NA	CASSSGTSGPVSTDTQYF	TGTGCCAGCAGCTCCGGGACTAGCGGGCCCGTTAGCACAGATACGCAGTATTTT
NA	TRBJ1-4	TRBV4-1	NA	CASSQDPPGGTNEKLFF	TGCGCCAGCAGCCAAGACCCCCCGGGTGGCACTAATGAAAAACTGTTTTTT
NA	TRBJ1-4	TRBV3-1/TRBV3-2	NA	CASSPQRGDVNEKLFF	TGTGCCAGCAGCCCCCAACGGGGGGACGTTAATGAAAAACTGTTTTTT
NA	TRBJ1-1	TRBV6-5	NA	CASKGTLMNTEAFF	TGTGCCAGCAAAGGGACACTCATGAACACTGAAGCTTTCTTT
NA	TRBJ2-1	TRBV28	NA	CASSGTGAYNEQFF	TGTGCCAGCAGCGGGACTGGAGCCTACAATGAGCAGTTCTTC
NA	TRBJ1-4	TRBV27	NA	CASSPTSRVTNEKLFF	TGTGCCAGCAGCCCCACCAGCAGGGTCACTAATGAAAAACTGTTTTTT
TRBD1	TRBJ1-6	TRBV28	NA	CASSLSVGQGDSPLHF	TGTGCCAGCAGTTTATCTGTGGGACAGGGCGATTCACCCCTCCACTTT
NA	TRBJ1-6	TRBV27	few	CASIPNSPLHF	TGTGCCAGCATCCCAAATTCACCCCTCCACTTT
NA	TRBJ1-2	TRBV4-2	NA	CASGESGYGYTF	TGTGCCAGCGGGGAAAGTGGATATGGCTACACCTTC
NA	TRBJ1-1	TRBV28	NA	CASRVTANTEAFF	TGTGCCAGCAGAGTTACAGCCAACACTGAAGCTTTCTTT
TRBD2	TRBJ2-2	TRBV10-3	NA	CAISESTRAGAAGELFF	TGTGCCATCAGTGAGTCGACTCGGGCGGGAGCGGCCGGGGAGCTGTTTTTT
NA	TRBJ1-6	TRBV19	NA	CASSMRRIDASSYNSPLHF	TGTGCCAGTAGTATGCGTCGTATCGACGCAAGCTCCTATAATTCACCCCTCCACTTT
TRBD1	TRBJ1-2	TRBV6-5	NA	CASSRQGYYGYTF	TGTGCCAGCAGTAGACAGGGGTACTATGGCTACACCTTC
NA	TRBJ2-2	TRBV7-2	NA	CASSLVFGRTANTGELFF	TGTGCCAGCAGCTTAGTCTTCGGCCGGACGGCGAACACCGGGGAGCTGTTTTTT
NA	TRBJ2-7	TRBV19	NA	CATAETGYEQYF	TGTGCCACAGCGGAGACGGGCTACGAGCAGTACTTC
NA	TRBJ1-4	TRBV27	NA	CASSSQLNEKLFF	TGTGCCAGCAGTTCACAATTAAATGAAAAACTGTTTTTT
NA	TRBJ1-1	TRBV12-3/TRBV12-4	NA	CASHVRGNTEAFF	TGTGCCAGCCACGTACGGGGGAACACTGAAGCTTTCTTT
NA	TRBJ2-1	TRBV7-8	NA	CASSQQGRIYNEQFF	TGTGCCAGCAGCCAACAAGGACGGATTTACAATGAGCAGTTCTTC
TRBD1	TRBJ1-2	TRBV28	NA	CASSRSDRGGGYTF	TGTGCCAGCAGTCGGAGCGACAGGGGAGGTGGCTACACCTTC
TRBD2	TRBJ2-1	TRBV9	NA	CASSVSGGAPIEQFF	TGTGCCAGCAGCGTTAGCGGGGGGGCCCCCATTGAGCAGTTCTTC
NA	TRBJ2-5	TRBV7-8	NA	CASSPRLVWQETQYF	TGTGCCAGCAGCCCCCGCTTGGTATGGCAAGAGACCCAGTACTTC
NA	TRBJ2-2	TRBV9	NA	CASSTFTGELFF	TGTGCCAGCAGCACCTTCACCGGGGAGCTGTTTTTT
NA	TRBJ2-3	TRBV7-2	NA	CASRPPSKDTQYF	TGTGCCAGCAGACCACCTAGCAAGGATACGCAGTATTTT
NA	TRBJ1-3	TRBV7-2	NA	CASSSDSPGNTIYF	TGTGCCAGCAGCTCGGACAGCCCCGGGAACACCATATATTTT
NA	TRBJ1-1	TRBV6-5	few	CASSHKANTEAFF	TGTGCCAGCAGTCACAAGGCGAATACTGAAGCTTTCTTT
NA	TRBJ2-7	TRBV9	NA	CASSVGLGEQYF	TGTGCCAGCAGCGTAGGGTTGGGCGAGCAGTACTTC
NA	TRBJ1-4	TRBV9	NA	CASSVDTGQDEKLFF	TGTGCCAGCAGCGTAGATACAGGGCAAGACGAAAAACTGTTTTTT
TRBD1	TRBJ1-2	TRBV27	few	CASSPYGTGTGYTF	TGTGCCAGCAGTCCGTACGGGACAGGGACCGGCTACACCTTC
TRBD2	TRBJ2-7	TRBV5-6	NA	CASSPRTSGGFYEQYF	TGTGCCAGCAGCCCTAGAACTAGCGGGGGGTTCTACGAGCAGTACTTC
NA	TRBJ1-1	TRBV29-1	NA	CSVVPLMNTEAFF	TGCAGCGTTGTACCCCTCATGAACACTGAAGCTTTCTTT
NA	TRBJ2-5	TRBV5-1	once	CASSYQVGGHQETQYF	TGCGCCAGCAGTTACCAGGTTGGGGGCCACCAAGAGACCCAGTACTTC
TRBD2	TRBJ2-5	TRBV9	NA	CASSVGGGAGETQYF	TGTGCCAGCAGCGTCGGCGGGGGGGCAGGGGAGACCCAGTACTTC
TRBD2	TRBJ2-1	TRBV19	NA	CASSPGTSGSYEQFF	TGTGCCAGTAGTCCAGGGACTAGCGGGAGCTATGAGCAGTTCTTC
TRBD1	TRBJ1-2	TRBV5-6	NA	CASSRDRETGYTF	TGTGCCAGCAGCCGAGACAGGGAAACGGGCTACACCTTC
NA	TRBJ2-1	TRBV9	few	CASSVGEIYNEQFF	TGTGCCAGCAGCGTAGGAGAGATTTACAATGAGCAGTTCTTC
NA	TRBJ2-1	TRBV27	NA	CASKYSSYNEQFF	TGTGCCAGCAAGTACTCCTCCTACAATGAGCAGTTCTTC
NA	TRBJ2-3	TRBV3-1/TRBV3-2	NA	CASSPSGADTQYF	TGTGCCAGCAGCCCCTCTGGGGCGGATACGCAGTATTTT
NA	TRBJ1-6	TRBV5-5	NA	CASSLGVGVSYSPLHF	TGTGCCAGCAGCTTGGGTGTGGGGGTATCCTATTCACCCCTCCACTTT
NA	TRBJ1-1	TRBV9	NA	CASAHPLGGRNTEAFF	TGTGCCTCAGCCCACCCCCTTGGGGGGAGGAACACTGAAGCTTTCTTT
NA	TRBJ1-5	TRBV6-4	NA	CASSERTDFVGFYSNQPQHF	TGTGCCAGCAGTGAGCGAACAGACTTTGTGGGTTTTTATAGCAATCAGCCCCAGCATTTT
NA	TRBJ2-7	TRBV6-5	NA	CASRQGYEQYF	TGTGCCAGCCGCCAGGGCTACGAGCAGTACTTC
NA	TRBJ2-7	TRBV28	NA	CASMPFDTTRQYF	TGTGCCAGCATGCCCTTCGATACTACGAGGCAGTACTTC
TRBD2	TRBJ2-1	TRBV11-2	NA	CASSLTSGLYNEQFF	TGTGCCAGCAGCTTGACTAGCGGGTTGTACAATGAGCAGTTCTTC
NA	TRBJ1-1	TRBV12-3/TRBV12-4	NA	CASTVGIAEAFF	TGTGCCAGCACTGTGGGGATTGCTGAAGCTTTCTTT
TRBD2	TRBJ2-1	TRBV9	NA	CASSVNLAGYRGNEQFF	TGTGCCAGCAGCGTAAACTTAGCGGGGTACCGGGGGAATGAGCAGTTCTTC
TRBD1	TRBJ1-1	TRBV25-1	NA	CASRGPGGFNTEAFF	TGTGCCAGCCGGGGCCCAGGGGGCTTCAACACTGAAGCTTTCTTT